This T cell receptor beta chain was obtained from a study of cytomegalovirus exposure and HLA in healthy donors. Note on this clone: Its antigen is undetermined.

Notes on the study in general: In vitro data verified a few CMV-associated chains as specific for CMV antigens. CMV serostatus was the sole immune exposure information available.

Primers included in the PCR were 60 Vbeta and 13 Jbeta primers. Profiling relied on immunoSEQ multiplex PCR, and the TCRdb table lists in-frame clones only, not all of them. Of over 150,000 clones listed, about 74% are singletons. Germline V gives CDR1 SGHRS, CDR2 YFSETQ. V dropped 4 bases and J dropped 5; count of bases not matched to a gene: 8. This CDR3 contains 15 residues. V is TRBV5-1 and J is TRBJ2-5; TRBD1 aligns across 10 bases. The receptor's source is a woman in her thirties or forties in good health and CMV-seronegative. The sequenced sample was PBMCs. CDR3 region: CASSGDRGFGETQYF. The DNA of the CDR3 is TGCGCCAGCAGCGGGGACAGGGGATTTGGGGAGACCCAGTACTTC.